A selection of T cell receptor beta chains follows, all from one sample in a study of blood T cells in healthy people across ages. From the 5' RACE reads, TCRdb called clonotypes with MiXCR, one entry per CDR3 protein. The table lists 650,000 to 1,000,000 distinct CDR3 sequences, around 36% of them singletons. Sequencing input: blood. The source is a young man in good health. Each CDR3 is given with its conserved first and last residue. Fields, in order: clone size, D gene, CDR3 length, V gene, J gene, CDR3 protein, CDR3 DNA. A D gene is named only where the DNA matches it firmly. Not every row has a clone size; where given, it reads once, few, many or a size class.

>few|NA|13|TRBV7-3|TRBJ2-3
CASSPPDRDTQYF
TGTGCCAGCAGCCCTCCCGACAGGGATACGCAGTATTTT
>once|NA|13|TRBV15|TRBJ1-5
CATSRDLGQPQHF
TGTGCCACCAGCAGAGATCTAGGGCAGCCCCAGCATTTT
>few|NA|14|TRBV2|TRBJ2-2
CASSWRGNTGELFF
TGTGCCAGCAGTTGGCGAGGGAACACCGGGGAGCTGTTTTTT
>many|TRBD1|14|TRBV29-1|TRBJ2-1
CSAGSRGWRNEQFF
TGCAGCGCTGGAAGCAGGGGGTGGAGGAATGAGCAGTTCTTC
>NA|NA|14|TRBV3-1|TRBJ1-1
CASSQENRITEAFF
TGTGCCAGCAGCCAAGAGAACAGAATCACTGAAGCTTTCTTT
>NA|NA|12|TRBV7-9|TRBJ1-2
CASSSTGLGYTF
TGTGCCAGCAGCTCCACAGGGTTAGGCTACACCTTC
>NA|NA|14|TRBV4-2|TRBJ1-1
CASRQGFMNTEAFF
TGTGCCAGCAGACAGGGATTCATGAACACTGAAGCTTTCTTT
>NA|NA|15|TRBV7-2|TRBJ1-5
CASSFGLGGNQPQHF
TGTGCCAGCAGCTTCGGACTCGGTGGCAATCAGCCCCAGCATTTT
>many|NA|19|TRBV21-1|TRBJ2-3
CASSKAPSGGAISTDTQYF
TGTGCCAGCAGCAAAGCTCCCAGCGGGGGGGCTATCAGCACAGATACGCAGTATTTT
>NA|TRBD2|12|TRBV7-2|TRBJ2-1
CASSLVRGDRFF
TGTGCCAGCAGCTTAGTACGGGGGGATCGGTTCTTC
>many|TRBD2|17|TRBV4-2|TRBJ2-1
CASSQDLGLGSYNEQFF
TGTGCCAGCAGCCAAGATCTGGGACTAGGCTCCTACAATGAGCAGTTCTTC
>few|NA|18|TRBV5-6|TRBJ2-6
CASSLFDLVGSGANVLTF
TGTGCCAGCAGCTTGTTCGACTTAGTTGGCTCTGGGGCCAACGTCCTGACTTTC
>few|NA|13|TRBV28|TRBJ1-2
CASWGNRGYGYTF
TGTGCCAGCTGGGGGAACCGGGGCTATGGCTACACCTTC
>NA|NA|15|TRBV4-1|TRBJ2-2
CASSQQGQNTGELFF
TGCGCCAGCAGCCAACAGGGGCAGAACACCGGGGAGCTGTTTTTT
>NA|TRBD2|15|TRBV20-1|TRBJ2-3
CSAPGTSGGRDTQYF
TGCAGTGCTCCAGGGACTAGCGGGGGCCGGGATACGCAGTATTTT
>NA|NA|14|TRBV7-2|TRBJ1-1
CASSSHREPTEAFF
TGTGCCAGCAGCTCTCACAGGGAGCCCACTGAAGCTTTCTTT
>NA|NA|16|TRBV6-6|TRBJ1-5
CASSYGWESGNQPQHF
TGTGCCAGCAGTTACGGGTGGGAAAGCGGCAATCAGCCCCAGCATTTT
>NA|NA|15|TRBV5-1|TRBJ2-7
CASSLWTTGSYEQYF
TGCGCCAGCAGCTTATGGACTACCGGGAGCTACGAGCAGTACTTC
>many|NA|14|TRBV5-1|TRBJ2-4
CASSLEVGKNIQYF
TGCGCCAGCAGCTTGGAAGTAGGAAAAAACATTCAGTACTTC
>many|NA|16|TRBV29-1|TRBJ1-4
CSVEGPSGESNEKLFF
TGCAGCGTTGAAGGTCCCTCGGGGGAATCTAATGAAAAACTGTTTTTT
>NA|NA|13|TRBV9|TRBJ2-6
CASSGDITNVLTF
TGTGCCAGCAGCGGCGACATAACCAACGTCCTGACTTTC
>few|NA|13|TRBV7-2|TRBJ2-5
CASSLNQQETQYF
TGTGCCAGCAGCTTAAACCAGCAAGAGACCCAGTACTTC
>NA|NA|16|TRBV4-3|TRBJ1-2
CASSRQQGHHPGGYTF
TGCGCCAGCAGCCGCCAGCAGGGGCATCATCCCGGTGGCTACACCTTC
>few|NA|14|TRBV4-3|TRBJ2-3
CASSQGTSGDTQYF
TGCGCCAGCAGCCAAGGTACTAGTGGAGATACGCAGTATTTT
>few|NA|14|TRBV3-1|TRBJ1-1
CASSQGFHSSEAFF
TGTGCCAGCAGCCAAGGTTTTCACAGCTCCGAAGCTTTCTTT
>NA|TRBD2|18|TRBV30|TRBJ2-3
CAWSGYGGFGGSTDTQYF
TGTGCCTGGAGTGGATACGGGGGGTTTGGAGGTAGCACAGATACGCAGTATTTT
>NA|NA|16|TRBV4-2|TRBJ1-2
CASSQDPPANANGYTF
TGTGCCAGCAGCCAAGATCCCCCGGCCAACGCTAATGGCTACACCTTC
>many|NA|11|TRBV20-1|TRBJ2-7
CSARSTEEQYF
TGCAGTGCTAGGTCGACGGAAGAGCAGTACTTC
>NA|TRBD1|16|TRBV5-1|TRBJ2-3
CASSSDRPGSTDTQYF
TGCGCCAGCAGCTCGGACAGGCCGGGGAGCACAGATACGCAGTATTTT
>NA|NA|13|TRBV14|TRBJ2-5
CASSNGLSETQYF
TGTGCCAGCAGCAACGGACTCTCAGAGACCCAGTACTTC
>NA|TRBD2|18|TRBV7-9|TRBJ2-3
CASSLGSGGPPSTDTQYF
TGTGCCAGCAGCTTAGGGAGCGGGGGGCCGCCATCCACAGATACGCAGTATTTT
>NA|NA|11|TRBV5-6|TRBJ2-3
CASSIGYTQYF
TGTGCCAGCAGCATTGGTTATACGCAGTATTTT
>many|NA|13|TRBV20-1|TRBJ2-3
CSASGGRQDTQYF
TGCAGTGCTAGCGGGGGGCGGCAAGATACGCAGTATTTT
>NA|NA|16|TRBV24-1|TRBJ2-2
CATSDLCAGNTGELFF
TGTGCCACCAGTGATTTGTGCGCAGGGAACACCGGGGAGCTGTTTTTT
>NA|NA|13|TRBV29-1|TRBJ2-4
CSVAKDSSNIQYF
TGCAGCGTCGCAAAGGACAGCTCAAACATTCAGTACTTC
>many|TRBD2|16|TRBV4-3|TRBJ2-1
CASSRSGGKTYNEQFF
TGCGCCAGCAGTAGGAGCGGGGGCAAAACCTACAATGAGCAGTTCTTC
>few|NA|14|TRBV21-1|TRBJ1-1
CASRSPPAATEAFF
TGTGCCAGCAGGTCACCCCCTGCAGCCACTGAAGCTTTCTTT
>few|NA|15|TRBV5-1|TRBJ2-3
CASSLGGFNTDTQYF
TGCGCCAGCAGCTTGGGAGGGTTCAACACAGATACGCAGTATTTT
>NA|NA|14|TRBV4-2|TRBJ2-1
CASSQDQGDYEQFF
TGTGCCAGCAGCCAAGACCAGGGGGACTACGAGCAGTTCTTC
>many|TRBD1|18|TRBV12-3/TRBV12-4|TRBJ1-5
CASSFRGQAEYSNQPQHF
TGTGCCAGCAGTTTCCGTGGACAGGCCGAGTATAGCAATCAGCCCCAGCATTTT
>once|NA|14|TRBV5-1|TRBJ2-1
CASSLGRRDGEQFF
TGCGCCAGCAGCTTGGGGCGCAGGGACGGTGAGCAGTTCTTC
>NA|NA|14|TRBV20-1|TRBJ1-5
CSARQTRGDQPQHF
TGCAGTGCTAGACAGACAAGGGGGGATCAGCCCCAGCATTTT
>NA|NA|15|TRBV6-5|TRBJ1-2
CASRETAPGAYGYTF
TGTGCCAGCAGAGAGACGGCCCCGGGGGCCTATGGCTACACCTTC
>NA|NA|15|TRBV9|TRBJ2-5
CASSIRQSFQETQYF
TGTGCCAGCAGCATTAGACAGTCCTTCCAAGAGACCCAGTACTTC
>NA|NA|14|TRBV7-2|TRBJ2-1
CASSLVTGDNEQFF
TGTGCCAGCAGCTTAGTGACGGGGGACAATGAGCAGTTCTTC